The 21 T cell receptor beta chains in this list originate from one sample, sequenced in a study of radiotherapy plus CTLA-4 blockade in lung cancer. The repertoire was sequenced with immunoSEQ multiplex PCR; TCRdb's copy has only in-frame clones and lacks some. The repertoire holds some 45,000 clones, with approximately 79% as singletons. This specimen consisted of peripheral blood, obtained from a patient treated with radiotherapy plus ipilimumab. The receptor set was obtained from a human donor with non-small cell lung cancer who had stable disease on radiotherapy plus ipilimumab.

This clone appeared a single time. V and J are TRBV6-1 and TRBJ1-5; tentative D call: TRBD1 (6 bases). The V gene's germline CDR1 is MNHNS and CDR2 SASEGT. The V end was cut by 4 bases, the J end by 0 bases, with 10 bases between. The CDR3 loop spans 15 amino acids. CDR3 loop: CASSAGTSSNQPQHF. As DNA, the CDR3 is TGTGCCAGCAGTGCCGGGACAAGTAGCAATCAGCCCCAGCATTTT.

The gene calls are TRBV25-1 and TRBJ1-5; TRBD1 might be the D (5 bases). This CDR3 comprises 13 residues. Per the germline V gene, CDR1 is MGHDK and CDR2 is SYGVNS. V was trimmed by 2 bases and J by 4 bases, leaving 6 bases between them. As DNA, the CDR3 is TGTGCCAGCAGTGAACCAGGGAATCAGCCCCAGCATTTT. It specifies CASSEPGNQPQHF. Full variable domain (rest looked up from reference TRBV25-1 and TRBJ1-5): EADIYQTPRYLVIGTGKKITLECSQTMGHDKMYWYQQDPGMELHLIHYSYGVNSTEKGDLSSESTVSRIRTEHFPLTLESARPSHTSQYLCASSEPGNQPQHFGDGTRLSIL.

The chain carries TRBV18 and TRBJ1-5, with D unclear. CDR3 length: 13 amino acids. The V end was cut by 2 bases, the J end by 5 bases, with 7 bases between. Germline values: CDR1 KGHSH, CDR2 LQKENI. CDR3 protein: CASSPGVDQPQHF. DNA for the CDR3: TGTGCCAGCTCACCAGGGGTTGATCAGCCCCAGCATTTT.

The chain has TRBV9 and TRBJ1-2; D is uncertain. Germline lookup yields CDR1 SGDLS and CDR2 YYNGEE. Deletions cut 5 bases from V and 5 bases from J, with 16 bases between. CDR3 length: 14 amino acids. CDR3 amino acids: CASRNHPTQYGYTF. The CDR3 DNA is TGTGCCAGCAGAAACCACCCTACACAGTATGGCTACACCTTC.

The chain has TRBV27 and TRBJ2-7; D might be TRBD2 (6 bases). The CDR3 loop spans 15 amino acids. The V gene lost 2 bases and the J gene lost 3 bases, with 14 bases spanning the gap. Looked up from germline, CDR1 is MNHEY and CDR2 is SMNVEV (reference sequence). The DNA of the CDR3 is TGTGCCAGCAGTTTAGGAGGGACTGGACGCTACGAGCAGTACTTC. This codes for CASSLGGTGRYEQYF.

The rearrangement uses TRBV6-5 and TRBJ2-3, with unresolved D. This CDR3 has 13 residues. The germline V gene has CDR1 MNHEY and CDR2 SVGAGI. V lost 5 bases and J 2 bases, leaving 8 bases between the germline ends. CDR3 protein: CASSPLNTDTQYF. The DNA for the CDR3 is TGTGCCAGCAGTCCATTGAACACAGATACGCAGTATTTT.

This chain uses TRBV4-1 with TRBJ2-3, with D unclear. V was trimmed by 0 bases and J by 3 bases, leaving 7 bases between them. Germline V CDR1 and CDR2: MGHRA, YSYEKL. CDR3 length: 14 residues. The CDR3 loop is CASSQDRLTDTQYF. CDR3 bases: TGCGCCAGCAGCCAAGACCGACTTACAGATACGCAGTATTTT.

The V call is TRBV5-1, the J call TRBJ1-6; D may be TRBD1 (5 bases). Germline V CDR1 and CDR2: SGHRS, YFSETQ. V lost 0 bases to trimming and J lost 1 base, with 5 bases between them. The CDR3 consists of 15 residues. The CDR3 sequence is CASSLAGSYNSPLHF. DNA for the CDR3: TGCGCCAGCAGCTTGGCAGGGTCCTATAATTCACCCCTCCACTTT.

CDR3 residues: CASSFTGTNTEAFF. The CDR3 DNA sequence: TGTGCCAGCAGCTTCACAGGGACGAACACTGAAGCTTTCTTT. The gene calls are TRBV5-6 and TRBJ1-1; a weak D match, TRBD1 (6 bases). The CDR3 length is 14 residues. Germline values: CDR1 SGHDT, CDR2 YYEEEE. V lost 2 bases to trimming and J lost 1 base, with 9 bases between them.

The genes are TRBV7-2 and TRBJ2-5, with no clear D. Germline V gene lookup returns CDR1 SGHTA and CDR2 FQGNSA. The CDR3 covers 12 residues. V dropped 6 bases and J dropped 1 base, with 6 bases sitting between them. The CDR3 bases are TGTGCCAGCAGTTACCCCCAAGAGACCCAGTACTTC. Protein product: CASSYPQETQYF.

The V call is TRBV11-3, the J call TRBJ2-1; 9 positions match TRBD2. The CDR3 spans 17 residues. V shed 0 bases and J 9 bases; nucleotides not matched to a gene: 12. Germline V CDR1 and CDR2: SGHNT, YENEEA. The DNA for the CDR3 is TGTGCCAGCAGCTTAGATCAAGAGCGGGGGGCTCGGGGTGAGCAGTTCTTC. It specifies CASSLDQERGARGEQFF.

This clone was recorded once. V is TRBV2 and J is TRBJ1-6; the D is unclear. Germline lookup yields CDR1 SNHLY and CDR2 FYNNEI. V lost 4 bases and J 4 bases, leaving 5 bases between the germline ends. The CDR3 is 13 residues long. Written as DNA, the CDR3 is TGTGCCAGCAGTGCGGGGTATAATTCACCCCTCCACTTT. Translating gives CASSAGYNSPLHF.

J is TRBJ2-2 and V is TRBV19; a weak D match, TRBD1 (5 bases). The germline V and J ends were trimmed by 6 bases and 3 bases, with 20 bases remaining between them. Germline CDR1 is LNHDA and CDR2 is SQIVND (reference sequence). The CDR3 covers 17 residues. CDR3 bases: TGTGCCAGTAGGCCCCATGTTAGGGGCGTGGACACCGGGGAGCTGTTTTTT. Translated, it gives CASRPHVRGVDTGELFF.

V is TRBV4-1 and J is TRBJ1-6; D unresolved. Germline V CDR1 and CDR2: MGHRA, YSYEKL. CDR3 length: 15 residues. V shed 5 bases and J shed 6 bases, with 14 bases lying between them. The CDR3 region is CASSSQTGSNSPLHF. CDR3 DNA: TGCGCCAGCAGCTCTCAGACGGGTAGTAATTCACCCCTCCACTTT.

This chain connects TRBV28 to TRBJ1-2, with a weak D call TRBD1 (6 bases). V was clipped by 5 bases and J by 1 base, with 8 bases between them. Germline CDR1 reads MDHEN; CDR2 reads SYDVKM. This CDR3 is built from 13 residues. CDR3 in amino acids: CASSRDINYGYTF. As DNA, the CDR3 is TGTGCCAGCAGTAGGGACATTAACTATGGCTACACCTTC.

The rearrangement uses TRBV11-2 and TRBJ2-1; no clear D gene. V lost 0 bases to trimming and J lost 2 bases, with 11 bases between them. The CDR3 runs 16 residues. CDR1 and CDR2 from the germline V gene are SGHAT and FQNNGV. CDR3 sequence reads: CASSLDDTFPYNEQFF. CDR3 DNA sequence: TGTGCCAGCAGCTTAGACGACACCTTCCCCTACAATGAGCAGTTCTTC.

CDR3 sequence reads: CASSKNRGPYEQYF. The CDR3 DNA follows: TGTGCCAGCAGCAAAAACAGGGGGCCCTACGAGCAGTACTTC. The chain combines TRBV7-2 with TRBJ2-7; 9 bases map to TRBD1. Looked up from germline, CDR1 is SGHTA and CDR2 is FQGNSA. J was trimmed by 2 bases and V by 5 bases; bases with no gene match: 4. The CDR3 has 14 amino acids.

V is TRBV7-8 and J is TRBJ2-3; the D gene is possibly TRBD1 (6 bases). Germline values: CDR1 SGHVS, CDR2 FQNEAQ. Trimming cost V 1 base and J 6 bases, with 11 bases left between them. This CDR3 has 14 residues. The CDR3 region is CASSLVGTMDTQYF. The CDR3 DNA reads TGTGCCAGCAGCTTAGTAGGGACAATGGATACGCAGTATTTT.

V is TRBV18 and J is TRBJ1-1; D call uncertain. CDR3 length: 14 amino acids. Trimming cost V 3 bases and J 1 base, with 9 bases left between them. Looked up from germline, CDR1 is KGHSH and CDR2 is LQKENI. CDR3 in DNA: TGTGCCAGCTCACCTAAAACGGGGAACACTGAAGCTTTCTTT. Protein sequence: CASSPKTGNTEAFF.

This clone has only a few counts. The chain carries TRBV4-1 and TRBJ2-5; 8 positions match TRBD1. This CDR3 spans 18 amino acids. V gave up 0 bases and J gave up 2 bases; unmatched junction bases: 11. Germline CDR1 and CDR2: MGHRA and YSYEKL. CDR3 coding DNA: TGCGCCAGCAGCCAAGACCCCGGACAGGGAGGAGTGCAAGAGACCCAGTACTTC. This codes for CASSQDPGQGGVQETQYF.

CDR3 bases: TGTGCCTGGACCGGGGGGACCAACTATGGCTACACCTTC. It yields the protein CAWTGGTNYGYTF. V and J are TRBV30 and TRBJ1-2, with D maybe TRBD1 (5 bases). The CDR3 is 13 residues long. V gave up 4 bases and J gave up 2 bases, with 11 bases separating them. Looked up from germline, CDR1 is GTSNPN and CDR2 is SVGIG (reference sequence).